Described below is a single TCR beta chain sequence and its context. Which antigen it targets is not known. Within one base of it there is no much larger clone, and no base qualities were kept. The library was built by means of the immunoSEQ multiplex PCR assay. TCRdb carries this immuneACCESS record with in-frame sequences only. Its versions omit some clonotypes, under half of them owing to an unresolved V gene in the studies checked, with the rest unexplained. The sample table shows approximately 120,000 clones, and over 75% are seen once. The ten top clones hold roughly 4.4% of the sample. These data originate in a study of control samples from healthy donors and cancer patients (dated by TCRdb to 2018 to 2021). CDR1 SNHLY and CDR2 FYNNEI were looked up in the germline V gene. V ends up 2 bases short and J 4 bases short, with an unmatched junction base count of 8. The CDR3 runs 16 amino acids, cysteine and phenylalanine included. The sequence is cut down to CDR3 DNA, 48 bases in frame from base 1.

This chain is built from TRBV2 and TRBJ1-5; TRBD1 lines up with 7 middle nucleotides. Sample: blood. The receptor was isolated from a human donor in good health. The donor label of this sample is uncertain. Read as DNA, the sequence is TGTGCCAGCAGTGAACGACAGGGCGGGGGTAATCAGCCCCAGCATTTT. Its protein reads: CASSERQGGGNQPQHF.